A selection of T cell receptor beta chains follows, all from one sample in a study of response to subunit inactivated influenza vaccine. TCRdb used MiXCR to reprocess the RT-PCR reads, holding one entry per CDR3 protein. The table has about 800,000 distinct CDR3 sequences, 21% seen once. The source material was PBMCs from blood, sampled around 5 days after vaccination. Receptor source: a man aged 50 or older who received an inactivated influenza vaccine. The CDR3 runs from the conserved cysteine through the conserved F or W. The D gene is left open where the match is weak. Size is omitted from some rows. Given values are once, few, many or a class for expanded clones.

>TRBJ2-3|NA|TRBV20-1|TRBD2
CSAPLAGGTDTQYF
TGCAGTGCTCCACTAGCGGGGGGCACAGATACGCAGTATTTT
>TRBJ2-2|NA|TRBV2|NA
CASSVGAPNTGELFF
TGTGCCAGCAGCGTAGGGGCACCGAACACCGGGGAGCTGTTTTTT
>TRBJ2-3|NA|TRBV3-1|NA
CASSPKTRGGSLF
TGTGCCAGCAGCCCGAAGACGAGGGGGGGGAGTCTATTT
>TRBJ1-1|few|TRBV20-1|TRBD1
CSARADEGAGAFF
TGCAGTGCTAGAGCAGACGAGGGGGCTGGGGCTTTCTTT
>TRBJ1-4|NA|TRBV28|NA
CASSDRGYTTNEKLFF
TGTGCCAGCAGTGACCGAGGGTACACAACTAATGAAAAACTGTTTTTT
>TRBJ2-7|many|TRBV28|NA
CASSFVDEQYF
TGTGCCAGCAGTTTTGTGGACGAGCAGTACTTC
>TRBJ2-1|many|TRBV29-1|TRBD2
CSVVTSGSSYNEQFF
TGCAGCGTTGTGACTAGCGGGAGTTCCTACAATGAGCAGTTCTTC
>TRBJ1-6|few|TRBV5-6|NA
CASSLASGSPLHF
TGTGCCAGCAGCTTGGCGTCGGGCTCACCCCTCCACTTT
>TRBJ2-1|NA|TRBV20-1|NA
CSARSGVNEQFF
TGCAGTGCTAGGTCTGGGGTGAATGAGCAGTTCTTC
>TRBJ2-1|NA|TRBV5-1|NA
CASSLSWQSSYNEQFF
TGCGCCAGCAGCTTAAGCTGGCAGAGCTCCTACAATGAGCAGTTCTTC
>TRBJ1-1|NA|TRBV20-1|NA
CSALSGTEAFF
TGCAGTGCCCTTTCGGGGACTGAAGCTTTCTTT
>TRBJ2-1|few|TRBV15|TRBD2
CATSRDFWAGLARADNEQFF
TGTGCCACCAGCAGAGATTTTTGGGCAGGACTAGCCCGCGCAGACAATGAGCAGTTCTTC
>TRBJ2-1|NA|TRBV7-3|NA
CGSREGVSSYNEQFF
TGTGGCAGCAGAGAAGGGGTAAGCTCCTACAATGAGCAGTTCTTC
>TRBJ1-6|few|TRBV20-1|TRBD1
CSLPGQPNSPLHF
TGCAGTCTACCGGGACAGCCAAATTCACCCCTCCACTTT
>TRBJ2-7|NA|TRBV20-1|TRBD1
CSASQGGRYEQYF
TGCAGTGCTAGTCAAGGGGGCCGCTACGAGCAGTACTTC
>TRBJ2-7|NA|TRBV2|TRBD1
CASSTGTGDEQYF
TGTGCCAGCAGCACCGGGACAGGGGACGAGCAGTACTTC
>TRBJ2-5|few|TRBV11-3|NA
CASSLDGKETQYF
TGTGCCAGCAGCTTAGATGGAAAAGAGACCCAGTACTTC